This T cell receptor beta chain is drawn from a study of blood T cell repertoires in COVID-19. Study background: Specimens from acute and convalescent COVID-19 originated in the United States, Italy and Spain. Sources were T cells, B-cell-depleted T cells, or PBMCs; the material itself was cDNA or gDNA.

Sequenced by immunoSEQ multiplex PCR; TCRdb stores in-frame clones only, minus some. The table includes 55,000 to 75,000 clones, about 83% detected once. The CDR3 is 16 amino acids. V and J are TRBV21-1 and TRBJ2-5; the table assigns TRBD2, which was not confirmed against the DNA. TRBV21-1 represents a pseudogene. Sample: peripheral blood. The TCR sequence derives from a human donor in a cohort sampled during active COVID-19. The CDR3: CASSKVGLAGGETQYF. The CDR3 nucleotides are TGTGCCAGCAGCAAAGTCGGACTAGCGGGGGGAGAGACCCAGTACTTC.